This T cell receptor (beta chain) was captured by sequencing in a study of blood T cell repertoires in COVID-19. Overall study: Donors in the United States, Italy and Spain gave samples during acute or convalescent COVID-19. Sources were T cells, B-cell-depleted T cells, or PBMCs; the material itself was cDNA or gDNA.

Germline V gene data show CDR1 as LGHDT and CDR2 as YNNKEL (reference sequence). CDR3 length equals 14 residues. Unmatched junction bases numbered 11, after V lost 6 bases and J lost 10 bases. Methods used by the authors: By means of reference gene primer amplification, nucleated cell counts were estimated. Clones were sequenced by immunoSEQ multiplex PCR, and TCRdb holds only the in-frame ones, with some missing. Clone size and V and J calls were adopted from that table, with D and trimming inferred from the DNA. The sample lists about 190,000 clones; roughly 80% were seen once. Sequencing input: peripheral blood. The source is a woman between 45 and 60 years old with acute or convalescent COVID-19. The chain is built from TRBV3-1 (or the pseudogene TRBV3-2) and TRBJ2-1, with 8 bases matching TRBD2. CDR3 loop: CASRQTSARQEQFF. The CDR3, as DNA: TGTGCCAGCAGGCAGACTAGCGCTAGGCAGGAGCAGTTCTTC.